The text below deals with one TCR beta chain. V gave up 2 bases and J gave up 1 base; unmatched junction bases: 7. Germline CDR1 is GTSNPN and CDR2 is SVGIG (reference sequence). The CDR3 extends over 15 amino acids. This record comes from a study of blood T cell repertoires in COVID-19. At the level of the study: There were acute and convalescent COVID-19 samples, and they came from the United States, Italy and Spain. Nucleic acid was either cDNA or gDNA, and it came from T cells, B-cell-depleted T cells, or PBMCs.

Using immunoSEQ multiplex PCR, the repertoire was profiled, and TCRdb retains in-frame clones only, with some absent. The table lists roughly 66,000 clones, approximately 86% of them singletons. The clonotype was recovered from a man aged 55 to 70 with acute or convalescent COVID-19. The sequenced material came from peripheral blood. This chain uses TRBV30 with TRBJ1-1; 7 positions agree with TRBD1. The CDR3 coding sequence is TGTGCCTGGAGTAGAGAGACAGGGTGGAACACTGAAGCTTTCTTT. Translated: CAWSRETGWNTEAFF.